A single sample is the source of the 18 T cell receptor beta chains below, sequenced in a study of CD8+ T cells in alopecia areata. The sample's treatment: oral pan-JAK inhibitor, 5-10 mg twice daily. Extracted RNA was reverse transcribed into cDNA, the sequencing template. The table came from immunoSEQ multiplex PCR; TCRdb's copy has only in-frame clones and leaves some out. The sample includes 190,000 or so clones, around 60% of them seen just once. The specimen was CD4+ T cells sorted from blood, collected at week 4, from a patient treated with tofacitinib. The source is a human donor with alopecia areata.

CDR3 protein: CAISESQVTDTQYF. The DNA of the CDR3 is TGTGCCATCAGTGAGTCGCAGGTCACAGATACGCAGTATTTT. V is TRBV10-3 and J is TRBJ2-3; D not resolved. The length of the CDR3 is 14 residues. Germline V gives CDR1 ENHRY, CDR2 SYGVKD. The V end lost 0 bases, the J end lost 2 bases, and 6 bases lay between the germline ends.

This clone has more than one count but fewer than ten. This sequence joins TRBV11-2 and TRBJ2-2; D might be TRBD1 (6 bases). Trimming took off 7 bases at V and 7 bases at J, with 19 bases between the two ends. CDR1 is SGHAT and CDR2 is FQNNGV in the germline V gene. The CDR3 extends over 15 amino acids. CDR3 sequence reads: CASTHNFQGIGELFF. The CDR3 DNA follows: TGTGCCAGCACCCACAATTTTCAGGGGATCGGGGAGCTGTTTTTT.

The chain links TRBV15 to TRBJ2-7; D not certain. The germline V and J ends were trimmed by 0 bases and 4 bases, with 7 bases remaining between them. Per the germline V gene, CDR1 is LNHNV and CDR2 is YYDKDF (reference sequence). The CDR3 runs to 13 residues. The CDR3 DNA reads TGTGCCACCAGCAGAGATAGTATGTACGAGCAGTACTTC. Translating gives CATSRDSMYEQYF.

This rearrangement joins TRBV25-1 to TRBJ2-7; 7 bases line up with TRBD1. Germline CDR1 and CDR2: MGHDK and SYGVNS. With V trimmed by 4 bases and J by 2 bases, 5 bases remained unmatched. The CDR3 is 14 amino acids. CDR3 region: CASSATTGAYEQYF. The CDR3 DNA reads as TGTGCCAGCAGTGCGACTACAGGGGCCTACGAGCAGTACTTC.

In nucleotides, the CDR3 is TGTGCCAGTAGTTATGGGCCAGGGCGGGACACTGAAGCTTTCTTT. It specifies CASSYGPGRDTEAFF. The chain recombines TRBV19 with TRBJ1-1, with a possible D match to TRBD1 (5 bases). This CDR3 is built from 15 residues. Trimming took off 5 bases at V and 3 bases at J, with 16 bases between the two ends. Germline loops: CDR1 LNHDA, CDR2 SQIVND (reference sequence).

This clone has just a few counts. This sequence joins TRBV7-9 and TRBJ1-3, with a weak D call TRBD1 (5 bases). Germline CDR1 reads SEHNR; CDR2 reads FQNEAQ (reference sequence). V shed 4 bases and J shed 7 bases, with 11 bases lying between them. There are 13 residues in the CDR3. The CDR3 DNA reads TGTGCCAGCAGCTATGGGACTGCTAACACCATATATTTT. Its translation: CASSYGTANTIYF.

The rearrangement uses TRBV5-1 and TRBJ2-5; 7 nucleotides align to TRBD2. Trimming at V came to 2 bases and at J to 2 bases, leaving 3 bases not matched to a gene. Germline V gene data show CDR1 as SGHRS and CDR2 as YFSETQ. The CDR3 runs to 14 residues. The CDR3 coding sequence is TGCGCCAGCAGCTTAATGGGGGGGCAAGAGACCCAGTACTTC. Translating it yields CASSLMGGQETQYF. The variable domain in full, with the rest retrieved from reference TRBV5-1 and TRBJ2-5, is KAGVTQTPRYLIKTRGQQVTLSCSPISGHRSVSWYQQTPGQGLQFLFEYFSETQRNKGNFPGRFSGRQFSNSRSEMNVSTLELGDSALYLCASSLMGGQETQYFGPGTRLLVL.

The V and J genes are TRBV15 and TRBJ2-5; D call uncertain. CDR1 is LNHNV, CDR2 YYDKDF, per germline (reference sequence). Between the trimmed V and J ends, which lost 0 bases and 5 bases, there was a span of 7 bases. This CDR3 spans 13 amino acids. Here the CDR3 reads CATSRDKKETQYF. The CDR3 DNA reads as TGTGCCACCAGCAGAGATAAGAAGGAGACCCAGTACTTC.

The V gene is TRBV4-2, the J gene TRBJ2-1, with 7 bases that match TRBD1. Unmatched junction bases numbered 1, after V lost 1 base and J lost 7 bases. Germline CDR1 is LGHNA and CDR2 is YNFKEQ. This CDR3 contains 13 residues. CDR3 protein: CASSQGQGNEQFF. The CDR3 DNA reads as TGTGCCAGCAGCCAAGGACAGGGAAATGAGCAGTTCTTC.

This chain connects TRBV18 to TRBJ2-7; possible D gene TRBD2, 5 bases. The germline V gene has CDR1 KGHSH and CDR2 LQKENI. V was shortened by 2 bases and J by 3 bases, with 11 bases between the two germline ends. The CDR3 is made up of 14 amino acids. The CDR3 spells CASSPSGAYYEQYF. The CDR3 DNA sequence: TGTGCCAGCTCACCAAGCGGAGCCTACTACGAGCAGTACTTC. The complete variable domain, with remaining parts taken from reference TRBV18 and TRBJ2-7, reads NAGVMQNPRHLVRRRGQEARLRCSPMKGHSHVYWYRQLPEEGLKFMVYLQKENIIDESGMPKERFSAEFPKEGPSILRIQQVVRGDSAAYFCASSPSGAYYEQYFGPGTRLTVT.

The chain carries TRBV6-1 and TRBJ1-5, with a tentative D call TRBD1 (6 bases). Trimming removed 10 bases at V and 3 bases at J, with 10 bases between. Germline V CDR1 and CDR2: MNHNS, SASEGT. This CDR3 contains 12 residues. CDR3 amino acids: CAIGGANQPQHF. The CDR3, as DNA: TGTGCCATTGGGGGCGCCAATCAGCCCCAGCATTTT.

CDR3 in DNA: TGCGCCAGCAGCTTGGATAAGGGGAACTATGGCTACACCTTC. It specifies CASSLDKGNYGYTF. J is TRBJ1-2 and V is TRBV5-1, with a possible D match to TRBD1 (5 bases). CDR1 is SGHRS and CDR2 is YFSETQ in the germline V gene. Between the trimmed V and J ends, which lost 0 bases and 2 bases, there was a span of 8 bases. There are 14 residues in the CDR3.

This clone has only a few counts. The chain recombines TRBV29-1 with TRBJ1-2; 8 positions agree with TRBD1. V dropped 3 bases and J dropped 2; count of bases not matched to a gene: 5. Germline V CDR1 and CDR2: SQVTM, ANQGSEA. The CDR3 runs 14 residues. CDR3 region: CSVDQTGGNYGYTF. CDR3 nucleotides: TGCAGCGTTGACCAAACAGGGGGGAACTATGGCTACACCTTC. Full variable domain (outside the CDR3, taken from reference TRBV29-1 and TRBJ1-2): SAVISQKPSRDICQRGTSLTIQCQVDSQVTMMFWYRQQPGQSLTLIATANQGSEATYESGFVIDKFPISRPNLTFSTLTVSNMSPEDSSIYLCSVDQTGGNYGYTFGSGTRLTVV.

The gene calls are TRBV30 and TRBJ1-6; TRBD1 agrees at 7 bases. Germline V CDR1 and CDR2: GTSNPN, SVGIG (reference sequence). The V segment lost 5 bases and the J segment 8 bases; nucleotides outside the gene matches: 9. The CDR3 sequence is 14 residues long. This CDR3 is CAWAFQTGYSPLHF. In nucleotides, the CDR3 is TGTGCCTGGGCTTTCCAGACAGGGTATTCACCCCTCCACTTT.

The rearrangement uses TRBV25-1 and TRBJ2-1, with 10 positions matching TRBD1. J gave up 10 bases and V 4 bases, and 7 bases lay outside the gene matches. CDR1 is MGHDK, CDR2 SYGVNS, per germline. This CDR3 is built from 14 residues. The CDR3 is CASSGGGTGEEQFF. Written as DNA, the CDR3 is TGTGCCAGCAGTGGAGGCGGGACAGGGGAAGAGCAGTTCTTC.

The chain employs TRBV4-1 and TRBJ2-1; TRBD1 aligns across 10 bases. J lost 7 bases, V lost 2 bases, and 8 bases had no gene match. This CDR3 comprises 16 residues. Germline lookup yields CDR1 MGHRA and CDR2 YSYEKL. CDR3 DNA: TGCGCCAGCAGCCAATGGGGACAGGGGAAGACAAATGAGCAGTTCTTC. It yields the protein CASSQWGQGKTNEQFF.

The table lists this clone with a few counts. For the CDR3, the DNA is TGTGCCAGCAGTTCCGGATGGGGGGCCTACGAGCAGTACTTC. Its translation is CASSSGWGAYEQYF. This chain connects TRBV28 to TRBJ2-7; the D gene is possibly TRBD2 (6 bases). Germline V gene sequence: CDR1 MDHEN, CDR2 SYDVKM. This CDR3 is built from 14 residues. Trimming removed 4 bases at V and 2 bases at J, with 12 bases between.

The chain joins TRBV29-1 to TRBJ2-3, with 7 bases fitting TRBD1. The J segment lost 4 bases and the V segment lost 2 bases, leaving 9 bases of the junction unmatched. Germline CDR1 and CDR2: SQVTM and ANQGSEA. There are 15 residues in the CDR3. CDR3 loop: CSVERSGTGADTQYF. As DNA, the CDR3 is TGCAGCGTTGAACGTTCCGGAACAGGGGCAGATACGCAGTATTTT.